A selection of T cell receptor beta chains follows, all from one sample in a study of blood T cell repertoires in COVID-19. Profiling relied on immunoSEQ multiplex PCR, and the TCRdb table lists in-frame clones only, not all of them. The repertoire holds 130,000 to 150,000 clones, with about 90% as singletons. The sample was peripheral blood. These receptor sequences come from a human donor in a cohort sampled during active COVID-19. Each CDR3 is given with its conserved first and last residue. Each record gives: J gene, clone size, V gene, D gene, CDR3 DNA, CDR3 protein. A D gene is named only where the DNA matches it firmly. Size is omitted from some rows. Given values are once, few, many or a class for expanded clones.

>TRBJ1-4|NA|TRBV5-6|NA
TGTGCCAGCAGCTTATGGAGGGTGAGGTCTAATGAAAAACTGTTTTTT
CASSLWRVRSNEKLFF
>TRBJ1-5|NA|TRBV7-2|TRBD1
TGTGCCAGCAGCTCGGACAGGGGGCTCATCAATCAGCCCCAGCATTTT
CASSSDRGLINQPQHF
>TRBJ2-7|NA|TRBV5-1|TRBD1
TGCGCCAGCAGTTTACAGGGGACCCGCTACGAGCAGTACTTC
CASSLQGTRYEQYF
>TRBJ2-3|NA|TRBV27|NA
TGTGCCAGCAGTTTCTTCCCTAGCACAGATACGCAGTATTTT
CASSFFPSTDTQYF
>TRBJ1-1|NA|TRBV28|NA
TGTGCCAGCAGTTTTCCAGGACAGCGGAACACTGAAGCTTTCTTT
CASSFPGQRNTEAFF
>TRBJ2-2|NA|TRBV18|TRBD2
TGTGCCAGCTCACCACCAGGGAGGGCGAACACCGGGGAGCTGTTTTTT
CASSPPGRANTGELFF
>TRBJ2-7|once|TRBV30|TRBD1
TGTGCCTGGTCCGACAGGGGACCCTACGAGCAGTACTTC
CAWSDRGPYEQYF
>TRBJ1-1|NA|TRBV27|TRBD1
TGTGCCAGCAGTTTAGACAGGGGGCTTGCCACTGAAGCTTTCTTT
CASSLDRGLATEAFF
>TRBJ1-4|NA|TRBV9|TRBD1
TGTGCCAGCAGCGTAGCTGGACAGGGTGGGGAAAAACTGTTTTTT
CASSVAGQGGEKLFF
>TRBJ1-6|few|TRBV20-1|TRBD1
TGCAGTGCTAGTAGGACAGGCGACTCACCCCTCCACTTT
CSASRTGDSPLHF
>TRBJ1-4|NA|TRBV15|NA
TGTGCCACCAGCGTACAGGGTACTAATGAAAAACTGTTTTTT
CATSVQGTNEKLFF